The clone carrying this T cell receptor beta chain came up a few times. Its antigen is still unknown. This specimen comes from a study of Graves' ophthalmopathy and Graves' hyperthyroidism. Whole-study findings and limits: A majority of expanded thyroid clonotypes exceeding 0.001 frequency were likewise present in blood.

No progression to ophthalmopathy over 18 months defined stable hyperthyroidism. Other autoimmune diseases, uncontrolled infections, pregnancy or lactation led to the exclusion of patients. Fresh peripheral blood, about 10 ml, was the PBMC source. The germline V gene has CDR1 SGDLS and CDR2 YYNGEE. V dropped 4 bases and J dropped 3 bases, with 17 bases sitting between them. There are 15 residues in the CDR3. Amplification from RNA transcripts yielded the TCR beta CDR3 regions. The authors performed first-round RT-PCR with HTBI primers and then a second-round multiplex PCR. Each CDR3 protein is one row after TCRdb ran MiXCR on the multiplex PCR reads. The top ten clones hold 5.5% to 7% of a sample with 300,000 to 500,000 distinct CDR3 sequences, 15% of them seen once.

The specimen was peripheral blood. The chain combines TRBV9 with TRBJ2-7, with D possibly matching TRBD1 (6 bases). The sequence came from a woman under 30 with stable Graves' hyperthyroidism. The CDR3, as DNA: TGTGCCAGCAGCAAACCCGGGACACCGATCTACGAGCAGTACTTC. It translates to CASSKPGTPIYEQYF.